Included here is one TCR beta chain sequence, with context. Its antigen remains unknown. These data belong to a study of T cell repertoires in cytomegalovirus infection. General study points: CMV-specific HLA-C-restricted TCR beta clonotypes dominated the ex vivo response.

CDR3 length: 14 residues. The germline CDR1 and CDR2 sequences are DFQATT and SNEGSKA (reference sequence). The V and J ends lost 0 bases and 8 bases, in that order; junction bases with no gene match: 6. A single record per CDR3 protein comes from TCRdb applying MiXCR to the reads. The sample has under 800,000 distinct CDR3 sequences; 24% are singletons. The V and J genes are TRBV20-1 and TRBJ2-1, with 8 bases that match TRBD2. The sequence came from a human donor in good health (CMV status not recorded). Some clones in this sample may be carry-over from other donors' samples. Sequencing input: CD8+ T cells from PBMCs. The chain's CDR3 is CSARDRGLGHEQFF. The CDR3 coding sequence is TGCAGTGCTAGAGATCGGGGACTAGGCCATGAGCAGTTCTTC.